Sequencing of this T cell receptor (beta chain) was carried out in a study of T cell repertoires in cytomegalovirus infection. Study-level information: A matching HLA type, together with CMV infection, was signaled by public TCR beta signatures. Study-level findings and limits: Summed frequency of public TCR beta families distinguished CMV carriers with the relevant HLA. The ex vivo response showed dominance by HLA-C-restricted CMV-specific TCR beta clonotypes.

In this sample, this clonotype turned up many times. Antigen specificity is unknown. TCRdb used MiXCR to reprocess the reads, holding one entry per CDR3 protein. The sample records roughly 190,000 distinct CDR3 sequences, 9.5% being singletons. Between the trimmed V and J ends, which lost 11 bases and 2 bases, there was a span of 19 bases. The germline V gene has CDR1 MDHEN and CDR2 SYDVKM. CDR3 length: 15 amino acids. The sequence came from a human donor in good health (CMV status not recorded). Some clones in this sample may be carry-over from other donors' samples. The sample comprised PBMCs. The V and J genes are TRBV28 and TRBJ1-5, with D maybe TRBD1 (5 bases). The CDR3 DNA sequence: TGTGCCCTCGGACCGGGAGGGGTGCGCAATCAGCCCCAGCATTTT. Encoded protein: CALGPGGVRNQPQHF.